One and the same sample provided the 22 T cell receptor beta chains below, sequenced in a study of cytomegalovirus exposure and HLA in healthy donors. The primer mix had 60 Vbeta and 13 Jbeta primers. Profiling relied on immunoSEQ multiplex PCR, and the TCRdb table lists in-frame clones only, not all of them. The sample lists 80,000 to 100,000 clones, roughly four fifths occurring once. Material: PBMCs. The receptors here all came from a female donor in good health and CMV-seropositive.

This clone came up a few times. The rearrangement uses TRBV7-9 and TRBJ1-1, with TRBD1 as a possible D gene (6 bases). The germline CDR1 and CDR2 sequences are SEHNR and FQNEAQ (reference sequence). This CDR3 is built from 19 residues. V was pared by 5 bases and J by 0 bases, with 25 bases between. CDR3 sequence: CASSGLAKSGHFLNTEAFF. Written as DNA, the CDR3 is TGTGCCAGCAGCGGTCTCGCGAAATCGGGACATTTTTTGAACACTGAAGCTTTCTTT.

The V gene is TRBV6-6, the J gene TRBJ2-3; a possible D gene is TRBD2 (6 bases). CDR3 length: 15 amino acids. Germline assignment: CDR1 MNHNY and CDR2 SVGAGI (reference sequence). Deletions cut 3 bases from V and 1 base from J, with 11 bases between. The CDR3 nucleotides read TGTGCCAGCAGTTATGAGTGGGGGGGCACAGATACGCAGTATTTT. This gives the protein CASSYEWGGTDTQYF.

The DNA of the CDR3 is TGTGCCATCAGCGGGGGACCTAGCACAGATACGCAGTATTTT. It codes for CAISGGPSTDTQYF. The V gene is TRBV10-3, the J gene TRBJ2-3; tentatively, D is TRBD2 (6 bases). The V end was cut by 6 bases, the J end by 0 bases, with 10 bases between. The germline CDR1 and CDR2 sequences are ENHRY and SYGVKD. The CDR3 is 14 residues long.

The chain carries TRBV9 and TRBJ1-3; no definite D call. The germline V gene has CDR1 SGDLS and CDR2 YYNGEE. Trimming removed 2 bases from V and 3 bases from J, with 12 bases in between. The CDR3 length is 15 residues. The CDR3 sequence is CASSVAAGSGNTIYF. In DNA, the CDR3 is TGTGCCAGCAGCGTCGCCGCGGGGAGTGGAAACACCATATATTTT.

The chain links TRBV19 to TRBJ2-3; possible D gene TRBD2, 6 bases. V lost 3 bases and J lost 2, with 12 bases in between. CDR3 length equals 15 residues. Per germline, CDR1 LNHDA and CDR2 SQIVND (reference sequence). The CDR3, as DNA: TGTGCCAGTAGTATCGGGGGTGGATACACAGATACGCAGTATTTT. Translation gives CASSIGGGYTDTQYF.

A single count supports this clone. The chain carries TRBV2 and TRBJ1-1; no clear D gene. Per the germline V gene, CDR1 is SNHLY and CDR2 is FYNNEI. This CDR3 has 13 amino acids. The V end was cut by 7 bases, the J end by 6 bases, with 15 bases between. The CDR3 DNA reads as TGTGCCAGCATTCCCCGGAAGCGTCCTGAAGCTTTCTTT. Translation: CASIPRKRPEAFF.

This chain links TRBV27 with TRBJ1-2; weak D call: TRBD1 (5 bases). Trimming pared 0 bases from V and 2 bases from J, leaving 7 bases between. The CDR3 consists of 14 residues. The germline CDR1 and CDR2 sequences are MNHEY and SMNVEV (reference sequence). The CDR3 DNA follows: TGTGCCAGCAGTTTATCTCGACAGAACTATGGCTACACCTTC. Encoded protein: CASSLSRQNYGYTF.

The chain carries TRBV11-2 and TRBJ2-5; TRBD1 might be the D (6 bases). The DNA end is more similar to TRBJ2-7, so the J call may be wrong. The CDR3 is 14 residues long. Germline V gene data show CDR1 as SGHAT and CDR2 as FQNNGV. The DNA of the CDR3 is TGTGCCAGCAGCCCAACCGGGACAATATACGAGCAGTACTTC. Translation gives CASSPTGTIYEQYF.

The genes are TRBV9 and TRBJ2-7, with 7 bases aligning to TRBD2. This CDR3 has 14 residues. The germline V gene encodes CDR1 SGDLS and CDR2 YYNGEE. Trimming at V came to 0 bases and at J to 1 base, leaving 1 base not matched to a gene. This CDR3 reads CASSVASGSYEQYF. In DNA, the CDR3 is TGTGCCAGCAGCGTAGCTAGCGGATCCTACGAGCAGTACTTC.

This clone has more than one count but fewer than ten. V usage is TRBV28 and J usage is TRBJ2-7; a weak D match, TRBD1 (6 bases). Germline V gene sequence: CDR1 MDHEN, CDR2 SYDVKM. The V end lost 2 bases, the J end lost 2 bases, and 13 bases lay between the germline ends. The CDR3 runs 15 residues. DNA for the CDR3: TGTGCCAGCAGTTTAGTTGGACAGTTTACCTACGAGCAGTACTTC. It is translated as CASSLVGQFTYEQYF.

The count of this clone is one. This chain joins TRBV19 and TRBJ2-7; 9 bases match TRBD2. V lost 3 bases and J lost 3; bases outside the gene matches: 6. The CDR3 extends over 15 amino acids. CDR1 is LNHDA and CDR2 is SQIVND in the germline V gene (reference sequence). This CDR3 is CASSIYAGGDYEQYF. DNA for the CDR3: TGTGCCAGTAGTATTTACGCGGGAGGGGACTACGAGCAGTACTTC.

The V gene is TRBV5-1, the J gene TRBJ1-6, with 10 nucleotides matching TRBD1. Germline V gives CDR1 SGHRS, CDR2 YFSETQ. After removal of 3 bases from V and 7 bases from J, the junction contained 4 bases not matched to a gene. The length of the CDR3 is 15 residues. The CDR3 sequence is CASSWTGGLNSPLHF. CDR3 bases: TGCGCCAGCAGCTGGACAGGGGGTTTAAATTCACCCCTCCACTTT.

This rearrangement joins TRBV19 to TRBJ2-7; perhaps TRBD2 as D (5 bases). V dropped 0 bases and J dropped 7 bases, with 22 bases sitting between them. The CDR3 has 17 residues. Germline CDR1 is LNHDA and CDR2 is SQIVND (reference sequence). The CDR3 protein is CASSIDLGRVWPSEQYF. The CDR3 nucleotides are TGTGCCAGTAGTATAGATCTCGGGCGGGTCTGGCCTTCGGAGCAGTACTTC. Based on the CDR3 plus reference TRBV19 and TRBJ2-7, the full variable domain is DGGITQSPKYLFRKEGQNVTLSCEQNLNHDAMYWYRQDPGQGLRLIYYSQIVNDFQKGDIAEGYSVSREKKESFPLTVTSAQKNPTAFYLCASSIDLGRVWPSEQYFGPGTRLTVT.

The chain joins TRBV19 to TRBJ1-1; 10 nucleotides align to TRBD1. The CDR3 is 17 amino acids. CDR1 is LNHDA and CDR2 is SQIVND in the germline V gene (reference sequence). After removal of 2 bases from V and 1 base from J, the junction contained 7 bases not matched to a gene. Written as DNA, the CDR3 is TGTGCCAGTAGTATATGGGGACAGGGGTTCAAGAACACTGAAGCTTTCTTT. Residues: CASSIWGQGFKNTEAFF.

The chain carries TRBV9 and TRBJ2-1; no definite D call. Trimming removed 2 bases at V and 8 bases at J, with 26 bases between. The germline CDR1 and CDR2 sequences are SGDLS and YYNGEE. The CDR3 loop spans 18 amino acids. DNA of the CDR3: TGTGCCAGCAGCGTCGAAAGCGATGAATGGGTAGAAAAGGATGAGCAGTTCTTC. Protein: CASSVESDEWVEKDEQFF.

The CDR3 DNA reads as TGTGCCAGCAGCTCTTACGACACGAACACTGAAGCTTTCTTT. Encoded protein: CASSSYDTNTEAFF. This sequence joins TRBV7-9 and TRBJ1-1; D is unresolved. The CDR3 contains 14 residues. Germline V lookup: CDR1 SEHNR, CDR2 FQNEAQ (reference sequence). Between the trimmed V and J ends, which lost 4 bases and 1 base, there was a span of 10 bases.

The V and J genes are TRBV7-2 and TRBJ2-3, with TRBD2 matching over 11 bases. V shed 2 bases, J shed 0 bases, and the junction held 4 bases outside the gene matches. Germline V gene sequence: CDR1 SGHTA, CDR2 FQGNSA. The CDR3 spans 17 residues. CDR3: CASSLTGTSGSTDTQYF. CDR3 DNA: TGTGCCAGCAGCTTAACCGGGACTAGCGGAAGCACAGATACGCAGTATTTT.

Here the CDR3 DNA reads TGTGCCTGGAGAGTCACGGACACCGGGGAGCTGTTTTTT. This codes for CAWRVTDTGELFF. The V call is TRBV30, the J call TRBJ2-2; no reliable D call. V was shortened by 3 bases and J by 3 bases, with 8 bases between the two germline ends. The CDR3 contains 13 residues. The germline gives CDR1 GTSNPN, CDR2 SVGIG (reference sequence).

This chain connects TRBV7-2 to TRBJ2-7; 12 bases align to TRBD2. The V segment lost 5 bases and the J segment 3 bases; nucleotides outside the gene matches: 8. The germline V gene has CDR1 SGHTA and CDR2 FQGNSA. The CDR3 loop spans 16 amino acids. CDR3 DNA: TGTGCCAGCAGCGTGTCCGGGACTAGCGGGTACTACGAGCAGTACTTC. Amino acid sequence: CASSVSGTSGYYEQYF. The variable domain in full, completed from reference TRBV7-2 and TRBJ2-7, reads GAGVSQSPSNKVTEKGKDVELRCDPISGHTALYWYRQSLGQGLEFLIYFQGNSAPDKSGLPSDRFSAERTGGSVSTLTIQRTQQEDSAVYLCASSVSGTSGYYEQYFGPGTRLTVT.

The V and J genes are TRBV9 and TRBJ2-3; 7 positions match TRBD1. The V and J ends lost 4 bases and 4 bases, in that order; junction bases with no gene match: 3. Germline lookup yields CDR1 SGDLS and CDR2 YYNGEE. The CDR3 extends over 13 amino acids. The DNA for the CDR3 is TGTGCCAGCAGCCCAGGGGGAGCAGATACGCAGTATTTT. This gives the protein CASSPGGADTQYF.

This clone was seen more than once but under ten times. The J gene is TRBJ1-2, the V gene TRBV19; 7 positions agree with TRBD1. The CDR3 consists of 13 residues. Germline-derived CDR1 and CDR2 are LNHDA and SQIVND (reference sequence). V trimming: 4 bases; J trimming: 3 bases; junction bases outside the gene matches: 2. For the CDR3, the DNA is TGTGCCAGTAGTAAACAGGGGTACTATGGCTACACCTTC. It encodes CASSKQGYYGYTF.

The chain recombines TRBV28 with TRBJ2-2; 7 positions agree with TRBD2. The CDR3 consists of 15 residues. CDR1 is MDHEN, CDR2 SYDVKM, per germline. J gave up 5 bases and V 2 bases, and 5 bases lay outside the gene matches. This CDR3 is CASSLPTGGTGELFF. The CDR3 DNA reads as TGTGCCAGCAGTTTACCAACGGGGGGAACCGGGGAGCTGTTTTTT.